This is a list of T cell receptor beta chains from one sample in a study of blood T cells in healthy people across ages. Via MiXCR, TCRdb re-called the 5' RACE reads, giving one row per CDR3 protein. The table records some 690,000 distinct CDR3 sequences, around a fifth of them present only once. The sequencing sample was made of blood. The receptors were gathered from a man in his 70s in good health. Both conserved end residues are part of each CDR3. Each record gives: V gene, clone size, J gene, D gene, CDR3 protein, CDR3 DNA. The D gene is left open where the match is weak. The size of a clone is reported for some rows only, either as once, few or many, or as a class for expanded clones.

V: TRBV11-2
size: -
J: TRBJ2-5
D: -
CDR3: CASSLQAGPQETQYF
DNA: TGTGCCAGCAGCTTACAGGCCGGTCCTCAAGAGACCCAGTACTTC

V: TRBV19
size: few
J: TRBJ2-5
D: TRBD1
CDR3: CATTQGSQETQYF
DNA: TGTGCCACGACACAGGGGAGCCAAGAGACCCAGTACTTC

V: TRBV7-6
size: -
J: TRBJ2-3
D: -
CDR3: CASSLNKISTDTQYF
DNA: TGTGCCAGCAGCCTAAATAAGATAAGCACAGATACGCAGTATTTT

V: TRBV28
size: few
J: TRBJ2-5
D: TRBD1
CDR3: CASWDREETQYF
DNA: TGTGCCAGCTGGGACAGGGAAGAGACCCAGTACTTC

V: TRBV6-2/TRBV6-3
size: few
J: TRBJ1-4
D: TRBD1
CDR3: CASRQQGAVEKLFF
DNA: TGTGCCAGCAGACAACAGGGGGCGGTTGAAAAACTGTTTTTT

V: TRBV14
size: few
J: TRBJ1-2
D: -
CDR3: CASSQETGYGYTF
DNA: TGTGCCAGCAGCCAAGAGACGGGTTATGGCTACACCTTC

V: TRBV6-5
size: -
J: TRBJ2-2
D: TRBD1
CDR3: CASRKTGSTGELFF
DNA: TGTGCCAGCAGGAAGACAGGGTCCACCGGGGAGCTGTTTTTT

V: TRBV15
size: -
J: TRBJ1-6
D: TRBD1
CDR3: CATSRGKGQAFGSPLHF
DNA: TGTGCCACCAGCAGAGGCAAGGGACAGGCATTCGGTTCACCCCTCCACTTT

V: TRBV7-2
size: few
J: TRBJ1-1
D: TRBD1
CDR3: CASRGQPNTEAFF
DNA: TGTGCCAGCAGGGGACAGCCGAACACTGAAGCTTTCTTT

V: TRBV6-2/TRBV6-3
size: few
J: TRBJ2-1
D: -
CDR3: CASRDSFSNEQFF
DNA: TGTGCCAGCCGGGACTCGTTCTCCAATGAGCAGTTCTTC

V: TRBV6-5
size: -
J: TRBJ2-2
D: -
CDR3: CASSYSFLGRAELFF
DNA: TGTGCCAGCAGTTACTCGTTTTTAGGCAGGGCCGAGCTGTTTTTT

V: TRBV27
size: few
J: TRBJ2-7
D: TRBD2
CDR3: CASSSFGLAGGKDEQYF
DNA: TGTGCCAGCAGTTCCTTCGGACTAGCGGGGGGGAAAGACGAGCAGTACTTC

V: TRBV18
size: -
J: TRBJ1-4
D: -
CDR3: CASSPQGVNEKLFF
DNA: TGTGCCAGCTCACCGCAAGGGGTGAATGAAAAACTGTTTTTT

V: TRBV10-3
size: -
J: TRBJ2-1
D: -
CDR3: CAISESAGGVYNEQFF
DNA: TGTGCCATCAGTGAGTCGGCTGGGGGCGTCTACAATGAGCAGTTCTTC

V: TRBV5-1
size: -
J: TRBJ2-5
D: TRBD1
CDR3: CASSRLQGSGETQYF
DNA: TGCGCCAGCAGCCGATTACAGGGGTCGGGAGAGACCCAGTACTTC

V: TRBV12-3/TRBV12-4
size: -
J: TRBJ2-5
D: -
CDR3: CASSPAGPGETQYF
DNA: TGTGCCAGCAGTCCGGCGGGGCCGGGGGAGACCCAGTACTTC

V: TRBV7-2
size: -
J: TRBJ2-1
D: TRBD2
CDR3: CAGSFYGRATEQFF
DNA: TGTGCCGGCAGCTTTTACGGGAGGGCTACTGAGCAGTTCTTC

V: TRBV3-1
size: many
J: TRBJ2-1
D: TRBD2
CDR3: CASRGDGTSGGAGEQFF
DNA: TGTGCCAGCAGAGGAGATGGGACTAGCGGGGGGGCGGGTGAGCAGTTCTTC

V: TRBV12-3/TRBV12-4
size: -
J: TRBJ2-1
D: -
CDR3: CASHSSSYNEQFF
DNA: TGTGCCTCACACTCCAGCTCCTACAATGAGCAGTTCTTC

V: TRBV5-1
size: few
J: TRBJ1-3
D: -
CDR3: CASSPKDISSSGNTIYF
DNA: TGCGCCAGCAGCCCCAAGGACATCTCTAGCTCTGGAAACACCATATATTTT

V: TRBV29-1
size: few
J: TRBJ2-1
D: -
CDR3: CSVAVGGAYNEQFF
DNA: TGCAGCGTTGCGGTCGGGGGTGCCTACAATGAGCAGTTCTTC

V: TRBV29-1
size: -
J: TRBJ1-1
D: -
CDR3: CSVEDSGGGMNTEAFF
DNA: TGCAGCGTTGAAGATTCGGGGGGAGGTATGAACACTGAAGCTTTCTTT

V: TRBV19
size: many
J: TRBJ1-4
D: -
CDR3: CASSLGLINEKLFF
DNA: TGTGCCAGTAGCCTGGGACTGATTAATGAAAAACTGTTTTTT